These 9 T cell receptor beta chains originate from one sample sequenced in a study of cytomegalovirus exposure and HLA in healthy donors. The study ran its PCR with 60 Vbeta and 13 Jbeta primers. Data came from immunoSEQ multiplex PCR; TCRdb stores just in-frame clones and leaves some out. The profile shows 150,000 to 200,000 clones, 81% of them singletons. Sequences were obtained from PBMCs. The receptors were gathered from a young woman in good health and CMV-seropositive.

The chain carries TRBV7-8 and TRBJ2-3; 8 bases line up with TRBD2. V lost 1 base and J lost 1; bases outside the gene matches: 7. The CDR3 is made up of 17 amino acids. Germline V gene lookup returns CDR1 SGHVS and CDR2 FQNEAQ. CDR3 DNA: TGTGCCAGCAGCTTAGGGGGACTAGGCTATGGCACAGATACGCAGTATTTT. Amino acid sequence: CASSLGGLGYGTDTQYF.

The chain is built from TRBV29-1 and TRBJ1-2; 11 nucleotides match TRBD1. The V gene end was trimmed by 4 bases and the J gene end by 4 bases; junction bases not matched to a gene: 8. The germline CDR1 and CDR2 sequences are SQVTM and ANQGSEA. The CDR3 is 15 residues long. CDR3 DNA: TGCAGCGTTGGGGGACAGGGGGAGGGCTCCTATGGCTACACCTTC. Translation: CSVGGQGEGSYGYTF.

This sequence joins TRBV2 and TRBJ1-6, with D perhaps matching TRBD1 (6 bases). V was pared by 5 bases and J by 11 bases, with 13 bases between. The CDR3 runs to 13 residues. The germline gives CDR1 SNHLY, CDR2 FYNNEI. The CDR3 DNA reads as TGTGCCAGCAGTTCCGGGACAAATCCACCCCTCCACTTT. It codes for CASSSGTNPPLHF.

The V and J genes are TRBV15 and TRBJ2-7; D is perhaps TRBD1 (5 bases). This CDR3 spans 14 amino acids. CDR1 and CDR2 (germline): LNHNV, YYDKDF (reference sequence). Trimming cost V 0 bases and J 2 bases, with 8 bases left between them. The CDR3 DNA follows: TGTGCCACCAGCAGAGACAGGGCCACCTACGAGCAGTACTTC. Translated: CATSRDRATYEQYF.

This clone appeared a single time. This chain uses TRBV7-6 with TRBJ2-5; maybe TRBD1 (6 bases). The CDR3 loop spans 14 amino acids. Per the germline V gene, CDR1 is SGHVS and CDR2 is FNYEAQ. V was clipped by 3 bases and J by 1 base, with 9 bases between them. CDR3: CASSFTGTQETQYF. The CDR3, as DNA: TGTGCCAGCAGCTTTACAGGGACCCAAGAGACCCAGTACTTC.

The rearrangement links TRBV14 to TRBJ1-5; D uncertain. The CDR3 runs 18 residues. Germline values: CDR1 SGHDN, CDR2 FVKESK. The germline V and J ends were trimmed by 1 base and 4 bases, with 20 bases remaining between them. The CDR3 nucleotides read TGTGCCAGCAGCCAAGGGGGTATCGGGTCCAGGAGGAATCAGCCCCAGCATTTT. It translates to CASSQGGIGSRRNQPQHF.

This clone came up once. The chain carries TRBV11-2 and TRBJ2-1; a possible D gene is TRBD1 (5 bases). CDR1 is SGHAT and CDR2 is FQNNGV in the germline V gene. CDR3 length: 12 residues. Trimming cost V 6 bases and J 9 bases, with 12 bases left between them. The CDR3 DNA is TGTGCCAGCAGTTACACAGGTACTGAGCAGTTCTTC. Translating it yields CASSYTGTEQFF. The entire variable domain, with the rest obtained from reference TRBV11-2 and TRBJ2-1, is as follows: EAGVAQSPRYKIIEKRQSVAFWCNPISGHATLYWYQQILGQGPKLLIQFQNNGVVDDSQLPKDRFSAERLKGVDSTLKIQPAKLEDSAVYLCASSYTGTEQFFGPGTRLTVL.

The chain is built from TRBV25-1 and TRBJ1-5; 10 bases agree with TRBD1. The CDR3 is made up of 15 amino acids. Germline V gene sequence: CDR1 MGHDK, CDR2 SYGVNS. Trimming took 4 bases from V and 1 from J; bases not matched to a gene: 1. DNA for the CDR3: TGTGCCAGCAGTGGGACAGGGGGGAGCAATCAGCCCCAGCATTTT. Amino acids: CASSGTGGSNQPQHF.

This clone was counted only a few times. The chain combines TRBV6-1 with TRBJ2-7, with TRBD1 matching 11 bases. This CDR3 comprises 14 residues. CDR1 is MNHNS, CDR2 SASEGT, per germline. After removal of 9 bases from V and 7 bases from J, the junction contained 11 bases not matched to a gene. CDR3 residues: CASRIGQGAREQYF. The CDR3 DNA reads as TGTGCCAGTCGCATAGGACAGGGGGCGCGAGAGCAGTACTTC.